One sample yielded the 26 T cell receptor beta chains listed below, sequenced in a study of blood T cell repertoires in COVID-19. Assay used: immunoSEQ multiplex PCR; TCRdb lists only in-frame clones, some missing. This table holds about 70,000 clones, 81% found once. Specimen: peripheral blood. The source of these receptors is a woman between 65 and 79 years old with acute or convalescent COVID-19.

The chain employs TRBV2 and TRBJ2-7; 7 nucleotides match TRBD1. Germline V gene lookup returns CDR1 SNHLY and CDR2 FYNNEI. V lost 6 bases, J lost 6 bases, and 8 bases stayed unmatched. This CDR3 contains 13 residues. This CDR3 reads CASRAGGYSEQYF. CDR3 in DNA: TGTGCCAGCAGAGCAGGGGGATATAGCGAGCAGTACTTC.

This rearrangement joins TRBV6-4 to TRBJ2-2; D gene ambiguous. Germline values: CDR1 MRHNA, CDR2 SNTAGT. V lost 6 bases to trimming and J lost 6 bases, with 11 bases between them. The CDR3 consists of 13 residues. CDR3 nucleotides: TGTGCCAGCAGCATTGACAACCCCGGGGAGCTGTTTTTT. Protein product: CASSIDNPGELFF.

The chain carries TRBV5-4 and TRBJ2-5; 9 bases fit TRBD2. Germline CDR1 reads SGHNT; CDR2 reads YYREEE (reference sequence). The V and J ends lost 1 base and 5 bases, in that order; junction bases with no gene match: 6. The CDR3 length is 15 residues. CDR3 nucleotides: TGTGCCAGCAGCTTGTCAAGCGGGGGGCGGGAGACCCAGTACTTC. Amino acid sequence: CASSLSSGGRETQYF. The full variable domain, rest sourced from reference TRBV5-4 and TRBJ2-5, is ETGVTQSPTHLIKTRGQQVTLRCSSQSGHNTVSWYQQALGQGPQFIFQYYREEENGRGNFPPRFSGLQFPNYSSELNVNALELDDSALYLCASSLSSGGRETQYFGPGTRLLVL.

As regards this clone: The same CDR3 also results from other DNA sequences found in this sample. The rearrangement links TRBV18 to TRBJ1-3, with D unclear. V shed 3 bases and J shed 0 bases, with 6 bases lying between them. Germline lookup yields CDR1 KGHSH and CDR2 LQKENI. The CDR3 length is 14 residues. In DNA, the CDR3 is TGTGCCAGCTCACCGACGGGCTCTGGAAACACCATATATTTT. Translation gives CASSPTGSGNTIYF.

V and J are TRBV19 and TRBJ1-2, with 9 bases matching TRBD1. The V segment lost 4 bases and the J segment 3 bases; nucleotides outside the gene matches: 6. The germline V gene has CDR1 LNHDA and CDR2 SQIVND (reference sequence). The CDR3 runs to 15 residues. The CDR3 reads CASSTTGQGYYGYTF. CDR3 nucleotide sequence: TGTGCCAGTAGTACAACGGGACAGGGATACTATGGCTACACCTTC.

The V call is TRBV7-9, the J call TRBJ2-1, with D perhaps TRBD2 (6 bases). Germline assignment: CDR1 SEHNR and CDR2 FQNEAQ (reference sequence). The CDR3 length is 16 residues. Deletions cut 5 bases from V and 5 bases from J, with 19 bases between. CDR3 in DNA: TGTGCCAGCAGCGATGCCGGGAGCCTCGGCCACAATGAGCAGTTCTTC. Protein sequence: CASSDAGSLGHNEQFF.

The V call is TRBV2, the J call TRBJ2-1, with 10 bases matching TRBD2. Germline values: CDR1 SNHLY, CDR2 FYNNEI. V was pared by 6 bases and J by 0 bases, with 5 bases of the junction left unmatched. The CDR3 consists of 16 residues. The CDR3 is CASRASGGSSYNEQFF. As DNA, the CDR3 is TGTGCCAGCAGAGCTAGCGGGGGTAGCTCCTACAATGAGCAGTTCTTC.

This rearrangement joins TRBV19 to TRBJ1-4, with unresolved D. Germline V gives CDR1 LNHDA, CDR2 SQIVND (reference sequence). The V end lost 1 base, the J end lost 7 bases, and 7 bases lay between the germline ends. This CDR3 spans 13 amino acids. The CDR3 sequence: CASSIASGEKLFF. The CDR3 coding sequence is TGTGCCAGTAGTATAGCCAGCGGTGAAAAACTGTTTTTT.

The gene calls are TRBV19 and TRBJ2-7; D may be TRBD2 (6 bases). Trimming cost V 7 bases and J 3 bases, with 22 bases left between them. Germline V gene sequence: CDR1 LNHDA, CDR2 SQIVND (reference sequence). The CDR3 runs to 16 residues. CDR3 sequence (DNA): TGTGCCAGTAACTCAAAAACCGGGCCCGGGAGCTACGAGCAGTACTTC. It codes for CASNSKTGPGSYEQYF. Based on the CDR3 plus reference TRBV19 and TRBJ2-7, the full variable domain is DGGITQSPKYLFRKEGQNVTLSCEQNLNHDAMYWYRQDPGQGLRLIYYSQIVNDFQKGDIAEGYSVSREKKESFPLTVTSAQKNPTAFYLCASNSKTGPGSYEQYFGPGTRLTVT.

The chain is built from TRBV6-5 and TRBJ2-1; 11 positions agree with TRBD1. Germline V lookup: CDR1 MNHEY, CDR2 SVGAGI. V was pared by 6 bases and J by 10 bases, with 11 bases of the junction left unmatched. The length of the CDR3 is 15 residues. The CDR3 DNA follows: TGTGCCAGCAGCCGAGGACAGGGGGCGGTAGGCGAGCAGTTCTTC. Translated: CASSRGQGAVGEQFF.

The chain recombines TRBV3-1 (or the pseudogene TRBV3-2) with TRBJ1-1; TRBD1 is a possible D gene (6 bases). Trimming left V 0 bases short and J 11 bases short, with 16 bases between. CDR3 length: 14 residues. Germline CDR1 and CDR2: LGHDT and YNNKEL (reference sequence). CDR3 loop: CASSQDVTGIGAFF. The CDR3 DNA sequence: TGTGCCAGCAGCCAAGATGTGACAGGTATTGGGGCTTTCTTT.

This sequence joins TRBV5-5 and TRBJ1-1; D is unresolved. Germline values: CDR1 SGHKS, CDR2 YYEKEE (reference sequence). V was cut by 4 bases and J by 4 bases, with 20 bases left in between. The CDR3 runs 16 residues. The CDR3 DNA sequence: TGTGCCAGCAGCGCGGCCGGGTTTCCATCGCTCACTGAAGCTTTCTTT. Translated: CASSAAGFPSLTEAFF.

The rearrangement uses TRBV15 and TRBJ1-5, with D tentatively TRBD1 (5 bases). The V end was cut by 4 bases, the J end by 4 bases, with 11 bases between. The CDR3 has 14 residues. Germline CDR1 reads LNHNV; CDR2 reads YYDKDF (reference sequence). In nucleotides, the CDR3 is TGTGCCACCAGCAATCCGGGGGGGAATCAGCCCCAGCATTTT. Translated, it gives CATSNPGGNQPQHF.

The chain recombines TRBV12-3 or TRBV12-4 with TRBJ2-2; D remains unclear. Trimming removed 2 bases from V and 7 bases from J, with 5 bases in between. The CDR3 sequence is 12 residues long. This chain's CDR3 is CASSLFIGELFF. Here the CDR3 DNA reads TGTGCCAGCAGTTTATTTATCGGGGAGCTGTTTTTT.

This clone was seen more than once but under ten times. The chain links TRBV9 to TRBJ2-1; TRBD2 might be the D (6 bases). CDR1 SGDLS and CDR2 YYNGEE come from the germline V gene. The CDR3 runs to 14 residues. Trimming took off 1 base at V and 9 bases at J, with 14 bases between the two ends. The CDR3 sequence is CASSVLGQGGEQFF. The DNA for the CDR3 is TGTGCCAGCAGCGTACTGGGGCAGGGAGGTGAGCAGTTCTTC.

The chain links TRBV7-9 to TRBJ2-3; possibly TRBD1 for D (6 bases). From germline, CDR1 is SEHNR and CDR2 FQNEAQ (reference sequence). The CDR3 length is 14 residues. Trimming removed 3 bases at V and 10 bases at J, with 17 bases between. CDR3 DNA sequence: TGTGCCAGCAGCTTCAGGGACATCCTCCTCTCGCAGTATTTT. This sequence encodes CASSFRDILLSQYF.

V usage is TRBV11-1 and J usage is TRBJ1-6; D unclear. The CDR3 has 13 amino acids. Trimming shortened V by 3 bases and J by 11 bases, and 11 bases separated the two germline ends. Looked up from germline, CDR1 is SGHAT and CDR2 is FQDESV (reference sequence). The CDR3 sequence is CASSFSTVPPLHF. DNA of the CDR3: TGTGCCAGCAGCTTCTCTACAGTTCCACCCCTCCACTTT.

For the CDR3, the DNA is TGTGCCAGCAGTGACCGGGGGGGATACAATGAGCAGTTCTTC. Translation: CASSDRGGYNEQFF. This chain uses TRBV6-2 or TRBV6-3 with TRBJ2-1; the match to TRBD2 covers 8 bases. CDR3 length: 14 residues. The V gene end was trimmed by 5 bases and the J gene end by 4 bases; junction bases not matched to a gene: 4. Per germline, CDR1 MNHEY and CDR2 SVGEGT.

This chain's CDR3 is CASNRGLMNTEAFF. CDR3 DNA: TGTGCCAGCAATCGAGGGTTGATGAACACTGAAGCTTTCTTT. The chain is built from TRBV5-5 and TRBJ1-1; D is ambiguous. The CDR3 extends over 14 amino acids. CDR1 SGHKS and CDR2 YYEKEE come from the germline V gene (reference sequence). V dropped 6 bases and J dropped 0 bases, with 12 bases sitting between them.

This clone has only one observation. CDR3 in amino acids: CASSSRQGGDSPLHF. CDR3 sequence (DNA): TGTGCCAGCAGTTCCCGACAGGGCGGGGATTCACCCCTCCACTTT. V usage is TRBV27 and J usage is TRBJ1-6; 7 bases align to TRBD1. Germline V gene sequence: CDR1 MNHEY, CDR2 SMNVEV (reference sequence). CDR3 length equals 15 residues. Germline trimming cut 4 bases from V and 8 bases from J; bases unmatched to any gene: 8.

The chain combines TRBV5-1 with TRBJ2-2; D might be TRBD1 (5 bases). CDR3 size: 15 residues. Trimming cost V 0 bases and J 6 bases, with 12 bases left between them. Germline V gives CDR1 SGHRS, CDR2 YFSETQ. CDR3 coding DNA: TGCGCCAGCAGCTTGGATCCGCAGGGTGCCGGGGAGCTGTTTTTT. The encoded protein is CASSLDPQGAGELFF.

The chain recombines TRBV4-1 with TRBJ1-6; 11 nucleotides line up with TRBD1. J was trimmed by 7 bases and V by 2 bases; bases with no gene match: 4. Germline V lookup: CDR1 MGHRA, CDR2 YSYEKL. This CDR3 contains 16 residues. For the CDR3, the DNA is TGCGCCAGCAGCCAACAACGGGACAGGGGGAATTCACCCCTCCACTTT. Translation gives CASSQQRDRGNSPLHF.

To note about this clone: A read error may produce the germline difference seen at one junction end. The chain's CDR3 is CATSNKLRDWDEELFF. The DNA for the CDR3 is TGTGCCACCAGCAACAAACTCCGGGACTGGGATGAAGAACTGTTTTTT. J is TRBJ1-4 and V is TRBV15; tentatively, D is TRBD1 (5 bases). The CDR3 runs 16 residues. CDR1 is LNHNV and CDR2 is YYDKDF in the germline V gene (reference sequence).

This chain links TRBV7-9 with TRBJ1-1; no definite D call. V shed 5 bases and J shed 7 bases, with 11 bases lying between them. The CDR3 runs 12 residues. Germline V CDR1 and CDR2: SEHNR, FQNEAQ (reference sequence). The CDR3 loop is CASSLAYGEAFF. CDR3 coding DNA: TGTGCCAGCAGCCTCGCCTACGGTGAAGCTTTCTTT.

The CDR3 DNA is TGTGCCAGCAGCCACTACCTACGTAGCGGGGTGCCTTCCCTTTCCACCGGGGAGCTGTTTTTT. Translating it yields CASSHYLRSGVPSLSTGELFF. The rearrangement joins TRBV14 to TRBJ2-2; 8 nucleotides agree with TRBD2. The CDR3 spans 21 residues. Germline V gene data show CDR1 as SGHDN and CDR2 as FVKESK. V shed 3 bases, J shed 4 bases, and the junction held 22 bases outside the gene matches.

This clone has more than one count but fewer than ten. V gene TRBV27 combines with J gene TRBJ2-1; 10 nucleotides line up with TRBD2. V dropped 6 bases and J dropped 4; count of bases not matched to a gene: 6. The CDR3 has 15 amino acids. From germline, CDR1 is MNHEY and CDR2 SMNVEV (reference sequence). In nucleotides, the CDR3 is TGTGCCAGCAGCTTGGGTAGCGGGGGGTACAATGAGCAGTTCTTC. This translates into CASSLGSGGYNEQFF.